This T cell receptor (beta chain) was observed in a study of T cells after yellow fever vaccination. There are a few counts of this clonotype. Its antigen is currently unknown. A single record per CDR3 protein comes from TCRdb applying MiXCR to the 5' RACE reads. This table holds approximately 510,000 distinct CDR3 sequences, 21% found once. Whole-study results and caveats: Clonotype sharing between CD4 and CD8 compartments was small. The secondary response was weaker, and its peak arrived faster, on day 5 versus 15.

This CDR3 is 14 amino acids long. CDR1 is MGHRA and CDR2 is YSYEKL in the germline V gene. The V end lost 3 bases, the J end lost 0 bases, and 7 bases lay between the germline ends. The clonotype was recovered from a man aged 18 to 29 who received the YFV17D yellow fever vaccine. The V and J genes are TRBV4-1 and TRBJ2-3; D is unclear. The sample in question was PBMCs, obtained approximately 20 days after the first yellow fever vaccination. CDR3 DNA: TGCGCCAGCAGCCATTACTCTAGCACAGATACGCAGTATTTT. Translated, it gives CASSHYSSTDTQYF.